The 4 T cell receptor beta chains below all came from one sample that was sequenced in a study of patients and donors after allogeneic stem cell transplantation. From the RT-PCR reads, TCRdb called clonotypes with MiXCR, one entry per CDR3 protein. The sample lists about 960,000 distinct CDR3 sequences; about a sixth were seen once. What was sequenced was blood, either unsorted or a sorted T cell fraction (not recorded which). The receptor source for this set is a human donor who was either an allogeneic HSCT recipient or a stem cell or donor lymphocyte infusion donor (not recorded which). It is not recorded whose cells these are; they may come from a transplant donor.

The chain links TRBV6-5 to TRBJ1-5; TRBD1 might be the D (6 bases). Germline V gene sequence: CDR1 MNHEY, CDR2 SVGAGI. The CDR3 is 16 amino acids. The V end was cut by 0 bases, the J end by 0 bases, with 9 bases between. This chain's CDR3 is CASSYSGGYSNQPQHF. DNA for the CDR3: TGTGCCAGCAGTTACTCCGGGGGCTATAGCAATCAGCCCCAGCATTTT.

The chain combines TRBV20-1 with TRBJ2-1; D might be TRBD1 or TRBD2, each matching 5 bases. The germline V and J ends were trimmed by 5 bases and 9 bases, with 11 bases remaining between them. The germline gives CDR1 DFQATT, CDR2 SNEGSKA (reference sequence). This CDR3 comprises 11 residues. CDR3: CSAGDPSEQFF. Here the CDR3 DNA reads TGCAGTGCTGGGGACCCCAGTGAGCAGTTCTTC.

The CDR3 sequence is CASSPPGRRQPQHF. CDR3 nucleotide sequence: TGTGCCAGCAGTCCCCCAGGGAGGCGGCAGCCCCAGCATTTT. The chain joins TRBV12-3 or TRBV12-4 to TRBJ1-5; weak D call: TRBD1 (5 bases). This CDR3 spans 14 amino acids. V lost 5 bases, J lost 7 bases, and 15 bases lay in between.

This clonotype was seen more than once but under ten times. V gene TRBV24-1 combines with J gene TRBJ2-3; D may be TRBD2 (6 bases). Germline CDR1 is KGHDR and CDR2 is SFDVKD. Trimming shortened V by 3 bases and J by 4 bases, and 16 bases separated the two germline ends. The CDR3 totals 16 residues. The CDR3 DNA follows: TGTGCCACCAGTGATCGCGCCCACGGCGGGGCAGATACGCAGTATTTT. This codes for CATSDRAHGGADTQYF.